Each of the 13 T cell receptor beta chains below was sequenced from the same sample in a study of blood T cell repertoires in COVID-19. Assay used: immunoSEQ multiplex PCR; TCRdb lists only in-frame clones, some missing. Of some 90,000 clones in the sample, roughly nine tenths were seen once. Sequencing used peripheral blood. The receptor source for this set is a man aged 50 to 60 with acute or convalescent COVID-19.

V gene TRBV6-6 combines with J gene TRBJ1-6; 7 positions agree with TRBD1. Germline V gene data show CDR1 as MNHNY and CDR2 as SVGAGI (reference sequence). This CDR3 is built from 17 residues. The V segment lost 5 bases and the J segment 2 bases; nucleotides outside the gene matches: 9. The CDR3 loop reads CASSPRQGGTYNSPLHF. For the CDR3, the DNA is TGTGCCAGCAGTCCCCGACAGGGAGGTACCTATAATTCACCCCTCCACTTT.

J is TRBJ2-5 and V is TRBV14; TRBD2 matches 7 bases. V lost 1 base to trimming and J lost 0 bases; unmatched junction nucleotides: 5. The CDR3 has 16 amino acids. Germline assignment: CDR1 SGHDN and CDR2 FVKESK. CDR3: CASSQVASGYQETQYF. The CDR3 DNA is TGTGCCAGCAGCCAAGTGGCTAGCGGCTACCAAGAGACCCAGTACTTC.

DNA for the CDR3: TGTGCCAGCAGTGTCCTGACAGGACGAGGTAGGGCTGAAGCTTTCTTT. This encodes CASSVLTGRGRAEAFF. The chain uses TRBV2 and TRBJ1-1; D perhaps matches TRBD1 (6 bases). There are 16 residues in the CDR3. The ends were cut back, 4 bases at V and 6 bases at J, with 21 bases in the middle. The V gene's germline CDR1 is SNHLY and CDR2 FYNNEI.

The chain links TRBV6-5 to TRBJ2-1; 13 bases align to TRBD2. This CDR3 has 15 amino acids. Germline assignment: CDR1 MNHEY and CDR2 SVGAGI. Unmatched junction bases numbered 8, after V lost 6 bases and J lost 9 bases. CDR3 nucleotides: TGTGCCAGCAGCCAACTAGCGGGGGGGCGAGGTGAGCAGTTCTTC. It specifies CASSQLAGGRGEQFF.

This clone was seen only once. The rearrangement joins TRBV11-3 to TRBJ1-4; D remains ambiguous. CDR1 is SGHNT, CDR2 YENEEA, per germline. This CDR3 comprises 15 residues. The ends were cut back, 5 bases at V and 7 bases at J, with 17 bases in the middle. In nucleotides, the CDR3 is TGTGCCAGCAGCGCAGACCCCTCCCGAGGTGAAAAACTGTTTTTT. It translates to CASSADPSRGEKLFF. Using reference TRBV11-3 and TRBJ1-4 for the parts outside the CDR3, the full variable domain is EAGVVQSPRYKIIEKKQPVAFWCNPISGHNTLYWYLQNLGQGPELLIRYENEEAVDDSQLPKDRFSAERLKGVDSTLKIQPAELGDSAVYLCASSADPSRGEKLFFGSGTQLSVL.

V gene TRBV7-9 combines with J gene TRBJ1-1; 8 bases align to TRBD1. CDR1 is SEHNR and CDR2 is FQNEAQ in the germline V gene (reference sequence). Trimming at V came to 5 bases and at J to 1 base, leaving 6 bases not matched to a gene. The CDR3 sequence is 15 residues long. The CDR3 protein is CASSARQGSNTEAFF. The CDR3 DNA reads TGTGCCAGCAGCGCTAGACAGGGGTCGAACACTGAAGCTTTCTTT.

The V call is TRBV25-1, the J call TRBJ2-3, with a tentative D call TRBD2 (5 bases). Between the trimmed V and J ends, which lost 7 bases and 0 bases, there was a span of 11 bases. CDR3 length equals 14 residues. CDR1 MGHDK and CDR2 SYGVNS come from the germline V gene. CDR3 loop: CASTTWESTDTQYF. Here the CDR3 DNA reads TGTGCCAGCACCACTTGGGAGAGCACAGATACGCAGTATTTT.

The chain couples TRBV2 to TRBJ2-5, with 12 nucleotides matching TRBD2. The length of the CDR3 is 14 residues. CDR1 and CDR2 from the germline V gene are SNHLY and FYNNEI. V was pared by 5 bases and J by 4 bases, with 2 bases of the junction left unmatched. CDR3 in DNA: TGTGCCAGCAGTCTAGCGGGGGGGAGAGAGACCCAGTACTTC. Protein: CASSLAGGRETQYF.

The CDR3 loop reads CASSQGIGTGVSYEQYV. CDR3 nucleotide sequence: TGCGCCAGCAGCCAAGGGATCGGGACAGGGGTCTCCTACGAGCAGTACGTC. The genes are TRBV4-1 and TRBJ2-7; 10 positions agree with TRBD1. The trim removed 1 base at V and 0 bases at J, leaving 6 bases unmatched. Germline CDR1 MGHRA, CDR2 YSYEKL. This CDR3 is 17 amino acids long.

The CDR3 region has the DNA TGTGCCAGCAGCTTAATGGAGCGGGGGAACACTGAAGCTTTCTTT. Translated: CASSLMERGNTEAFF. The chain combines TRBV7-9 with TRBJ1-1; D not certain. The CDR3 runs to 15 residues. Trimming removed 2 bases from V and 1 base from J, with 11 bases in between. Germline loops: CDR1 SEHNR, CDR2 FQNEAQ (reference sequence).

This clone was detected once. The CDR3, as DNA: TGTGCCAGCAGCTTAATATCCAGCGGGACCCCCTCCTACAATGAGCAGTTCTTC. Translated, it gives CASSLISSGTPSYNEQFF. The chain has TRBV7-8 and TRBJ2-1, with TRBD2 identical over 7 bases. V shed 2 bases, J shed 0 bases, and the junction held 10 bases outside the gene matches. Germline V gives CDR1 SGHVS, CDR2 FQNEAQ. This CDR3 is 18 amino acids long.

V usage is TRBV12-2 and J usage is TRBJ2-5; TRBD2, the D gene given by the table, was not confirmed from the DNA. TRBV12-2 is labeled a pseudogene. There are 16 residues in the CDR3. The CDR3 sequence: CASRSRSGGTQETQYF. CDR3 DNA sequence: TGTGCAAGTCGCTCCAGATCGGGGGGAACCCAAGAGACCCAGTACTTC.

The CDR3 coding sequence is TGTGCCAGCAGTCCCCACAGGGGGGGCACTGAAGCTTTCTTT. It codes for CASSPHRGGTEAFF. The gene calls are TRBV28 and TRBJ1-1, with 8 bases fitting TRBD1. After removal of 5 bases from V and 4 bases from J, the junction contained 6 bases not matched to a gene. The CDR3 length is 14 residues. Per germline, CDR1 MDHEN and CDR2 SYDVKM.